Following are 8 T cell receptor beta chains from one sample sequenced in a study of cytomegalovirus exposure and HLA in healthy donors. Measured with immunoSEQ multiplex PCR; TCRdb has only the in-frame clones, and not every one. Here the sample spans approximately 150,000 clones, more than 75% being singletons. The sequencing input was PBMCs. These receptors originate from a woman under 40 in good health and CMV-seronegative.

The V and J genes are TRBV5-6 and TRBJ1-2; 10 nucleotides line up with TRBD1. Trimming cost V 1 base and J 7 bases; bases outside gene matches: 13. From germline, CDR1 is SGHDT and CDR2 YYEEEE. CDR3 size: 17 residues. The CDR3 protein is CASSLPLNPGQGFGYTF. DNA for the CDR3: TGTGCCAGCAGCTTGCCCTTAAATCCGGGACAGGGGTTTGGCTACACCTTC.

The chain links TRBV5-1 to TRBJ2-5; the D gene is possibly TRBD1 (5 bases). V was trimmed by 3 bases and J by 3 bases, leaving 12 bases between them. Germline V gene lookup returns CDR1 SGHRS and CDR2 YFSETQ. The CDR3 contains 14 residues. CDR3 protein: CASSSRPGKETQYF. CDR3 coding DNA: TGCGCCAGCAGCTCCAGACCAGGGAAAGAGACCCAGTACTTC.

V gene TRBV5-4 combines with J gene TRBJ2-5; 7 bases fit TRBD1. Germline values: CDR1 SGHNT, CDR2 YYREEE (reference sequence). The length of the CDR3 is 18 residues. With 4 bases clipped from V and 5 bases from J, the junction kept 20 bases outside the gene matches. The CDR3 DNA is TGTGCCAGCAGCAACCGACAGGGTTCCGACTCTAAGAGGGAGACCCAGTACTTC. Protein sequence: CASSNRQGSDSKRETQYF.

The V call is TRBV29-1, the J call TRBJ1-2; TRBD1 is a possible D gene (6 bases). The CDR3 is 13 residues long. CDR1 is SQVTM, CDR2 ANQGSEA, per germline. V was shortened by 5 bases and J by 8 bases, with 18 bases between the two germline ends. CDR3 sequence reads: CSVPTGYLVGYTF. The CDR3 DNA reads as TGCAGCGTTCCCACAGGGTATTTGGTGGGCTACACCTTC.

The V call is TRBV6-5, the J call TRBJ2-1; D is perhaps TRBD1 (7 bases). V lost 6 bases to trimming and J lost 6 bases, with 18 bases between them. The CDR3 contains 15 residues. Germline V gene sequence: CDR1 MNHEY, CDR2 SVGAGI. CDR3 DNA: TGTGCCAGCAGCCCAGGGGGGTTAGCGTTCAATGAGCAGTTCTTC. Its translation: CASSPGGLAFNEQFF.

The chain links TRBV19 to TRBJ2-3; 8 bases map to TRBD1. Germline V gene lookup returns CDR1 LNHDA and CDR2 SQIVND (reference sequence). CDR3 size: 16 residues. The V segment lost 4 bases and the J segment 2 bases; nucleotides outside the gene matches: 8. This CDR3 is CASSTRGQEDTDTQYF. As DNA, the CDR3 is TGTGCCAGTAGTACCCGGGGACAGGAGGACACAGATACGCAGTATTTT.

The genes are TRBV7-6 and TRBJ1-4; TRBD1 might be the D (5 bases). The CDR3 has 15 amino acids. V lost 4 bases and J 2 bases, leaving 11 bases between the germline ends. From germline, CDR1 is SGHVS and CDR2 FNYEAQ. CDR3 residues: CASSSGRGTNEKLFF. The CDR3 DNA reads as TGTGCCAGCAGCTCTGGGAGGGGCACTAATGAAAAACTGTTTTTT.

This clone was detected once. The chain joins TRBV5-4 to TRBJ1-4; 10 nucleotides line up with TRBD1. Germline CDR1 reads SGHNT; CDR2 reads YYREEE (reference sequence). The J segment lost 8 bases and the V segment lost 1 base, leaving 8 bases of the junction unmatched. The CDR3 is made up of 16 amino acids. The CDR3 DNA reads as TGTGCCAGCAGCTTGTGGCGGACAGGGGGTAACGAAAAACTGTTTTTT. Translating gives CASSLWRTGGNEKLFF.